The clone carrying this T cell receptor (beta chain) was detected once. Its cognate antigen is unknown. This specimen belongs to a study of Ad26.COV2.S vaccination and SARS-CoV-2 variants. Overall study context: In the COV1001 trial, the donor was in the Ad26.COV2.S arm. Intramuscularly, Ad26.COV2.S was given either once or twice, 56 days apart. Study-level points and caveats: Spike-specific TCR breadth in vaccine recipients exceeded that seen in placebo recipients.

Repertoires were generated with immunoSEQ multiplex PCR, while TCRdb's copy carries only in-frame clones and drops some. The sample yields about 400,000 clones, about nine tenths seen once. Germline assignment: CDR1 SGHNT and CDR2 YENEEA. This CDR3 has 16 residues. V lost 4 bases, J lost 0 bases, and 0 bases stayed unmatched. Treatment denoted: some 20 received Ad26.COV2.S at low or high dose, single or two shots; a few received placebo; per-sample allocation not given. Sampling happened 63 days after the first vaccine or placebo injection. The TCR was taken from a person between 18 and 65 years old who received the Ad26.COV2.S COVID-19 vaccine or a placebo. The rearrangement links TRBV11-3 to TRBJ2-1; 13 nucleotides match TRBD2. This sample comprised peripheral blood, obtained in a trial of Ad26.COV2.S vaccine versus placebo. In DNA, the CDR3 is TGTGCCAGCAGCTGGACTAGCGGGAGCTCCTACAATGAGCAGTTCTTC. Translating gives CASSWTSGSSYNEQFF.